Given below is one TCR beta chain in context. Its antigen is as yet unknown. The data stem from a study of shared clonotypes between healthy human individuals. About the research overall: Donor composition was two women and three men, aged 18 to 49. The plates for each donor numbered three CD4 naive, three CD4 memory, two CD8 naive and one CD8 memory. Study findings and constraints: Compared with memory subsets, naive subsets generally had larger estimated richness.

The ends lost 5 bases at V and 6 bases at J; junction bases unmatched: 9. Germline loops: CDR1 SGHDN, CDR2 FVKESK. The CDR3 is made up of 15 amino acids. Measured with immunoSEQ multiplex PCR; TCRdb has only the in-frame clones, and not every one. Of some 1 million clones listed, under 80% were seen once; the top ten hold approximately 1.5%. Donors were healthy HIV-negative adults without recently reported acute infections or vaccinations. The sequence was obtained from a man aged 18 to 29 in good health. Source material: memory CD4+ T cells sorted from blood. Subset indicated: CD45RA-negative fraction. This chain links TRBV14 with TRBJ2-1, with 8 bases identical to TRBD1. CDR3 nucleotides: TGTGCCAGCAGCTTGGGCGGGACAGGATTCAATGAGCAGTTCTTC. Translated, it gives CASSLGGTGFNEQFF.